The 27 T cell receptor beta chains given below trace back to one sample, sequenced in a study of HIV-infected patients and healthy controls. The repertoire came from unfractionated whole blood and reflected all unsorted peripheral T cells. Reverse transcription used about 510 ng RNA and constant-region primers for alpha and beta. Each of the alpha and beta chains got its own library through chain-specific third strand synthesis with indices. TCRdb passed the 5' RACE reads through MiXCR, listing each CDR3 protein once. There are under 15,000 distinct CDR3 sequences in the sample; under 13% occur only once, and about 6% lies in the top ten. Sequenced: blood. Receptors were obtained from an adult in good health.

Only a few counts were recorded for this clonotype. This chain's CDR3 is CASSSWDRGEGAFF. CDR3 nucleotide sequence: TGTGCCAGCAGTTCCTGGGATCGGGGGGAGGGAGCTTTCTTT. The rearrangement joins TRBV7-8 to TRBJ1-1, with D perhaps matching TRBD1 (5 bases). The CDR3 extends over 14 amino acids. Germline-derived CDR1 and CDR2 are SGHVS and FQNEAQ. V was trimmed by 6 bases and J by 10 bases, leaving 21 bases between them.

The V and J genes are TRBV19 and TRBJ1-5; D not certain. The V gene lost 0 bases and the J gene lost 10 bases, with 10 bases spanning the gap. There are 13 residues in the CDR3. CDR1 and CDR2 from the germline V gene are LNHDA and SQIVND (reference sequence). CDR3 residues: CASSIDRESPQHF. The CDR3, as DNA: TGTGCCAGTAGTATAGATCGTGAGAGTCCCCAGCATTTT.

This clonotype was seen ten or more times. This chain uses TRBV27 with TRBJ2-1; TRBD2 might be the D (5 bases). The V and J ends lost 3 bases and 14 bases respectively, with 11 bases between them. CDR3 length: 11 amino acids. Germline CDR1 MNHEY, CDR2 SMNVEV (reference sequence). DNA of the CDR3: TGTGCCAGCAGTTTCGGAGGAGATGAGTTCTTC. Protein: CASSFGGDEFF.

This clonotype is medium-sized (0.01 to 0.1%) within its sample. V is TRBV12-3 or TRBV12-4 and J is TRBJ2-1, with 9 bases that match TRBD1. Losses at the gene ends were 6 bases for V and 0 bases for J; bases not matched to a gene: 3. This CDR3 is 15 amino acids long. In DNA, the CDR3 is TGTGCCAGCAGGTCGACAGGGGGCTCCTACAATGAGCAGTTCTTC. Its translation is CASRSTGGSYNEQFF.

This clonotype was seen ten or more times. The genes are TRBV4-1 and TRBJ1-6, with D hard to call. This CDR3 region has 17 residues. CDR1 and CDR2 from the germline V gene are MGHRA and YSYEKL. Deletions cut 1 base from V and 10 bases from J, with 20 bases between. Here the CDR3 DNA reads TGCGCCAGCAGCCAAGGTCCCCCGAATCTCGGAAGATCACCCCTCCACTTT. It is translated as CASSQGPPNLGRSPLHF.

This clonotype was counted ten times or more. The chain links TRBV20-1 to TRBJ2-5; D not resolved. The V gene lost 6 bases and the J gene lost 4 bases, with 18 bases spanning the gap. This CDR3 has 14 residues. CDR1 is DFQATT, CDR2 SNEGSKA, per germline (reference sequence). CDR3 in amino acids: CSALLGYGGETQYF. For the CDR3, the DNA is TGCAGTGCCCTGCTGGGTTACGGCGGAGAGACCCAGTACTTC.

This clonotype was detected many times. The chain employs TRBV3-1 and TRBJ2-2, with 8 nucleotides matching TRBD1. Germline V gene lookup returns CDR1 LGHDT and CDR2 YNNKEL (reference sequence). V gave up 9 bases and J gave up 6 bases; unmatched junction bases: 15. This CDR3 is built from 16 residues. In DNA form, the CDR3 reads TGTGCCAGTACCCCGCGACAGGGGCTTAGCGCCGGGGAGCTGTTTTTT. Translating gives CASTPRQGLSAGELFF.

This clonotype was seen many times. The genes are TRBV11-1 and TRBJ2-7; 12 bases are shared with TRBD2. Germline values: CDR1 SGHAT, CDR2 FQDESV (reference sequence). V shed 5 bases and J 7 bases; nucleotides not matched to a gene: 3. This CDR3 comprises 13 residues. The CDR3 is CASSLGLAGEQYF. CDR3 DNA sequence: TGTGCCAGCAGCCTAGGACTAGCGGGGGAGCAGTACTTC. The entire variable domain, with the rest obtained from reference TRBV11-1 and TRBJ2-7, is as follows: EAEVAQSPRYKITEKSQAVAFWCDPISGHATLYWYRQILGQGPELLVQFQDESVVDDSQLPKDRFSAERLKGVDSTLKIQPAELGDSAMYLCASSLGLAGEQYFGPGTRLTVT.

This clonotype was observed many times. CDR3 amino acids: CASSQVHSGNTEAFF. The CDR3 DNA is TGTGCCAGCAGCCAAGTTCACAGCGGGAACACTGAAGCTTTCTTT. The V gene is TRBV3-1, the J gene TRBJ1-1; D ambiguous. The CDR3 loop spans 15 amino acids. Trimming took 1 base from V and 1 from J, leaving 10 bases between them. The germline gives CDR1 LGHDT, CDR2 YNNKEL (reference sequence).

The table lists this clonotype with many counts. This chain connects TRBV4-1 to TRBJ1-6; no reliable D call. V was shortened by 0 bases and J by 14 bases, with 11 bases between the two germline ends. The germline V gene encodes CDR1 MGHRA and CDR2 YSYEKL. The CDR3 spans 13 residues. The CDR3 loop is CASSQDGVSTLHF. DNA for the CDR3: TGCGCCAGCAGCCAAGACGGGGTCTCCACCCTCCACTTT.

The CDR3 DNA follows: TGTGCCAGCAACTGGGGCGGCATGAACACTGAAGCTTTCTTT. Translated: CASNWGGMNTEAFF. This chain connects TRBV7-9 to TRBJ1-1; TRBD1 might be the D (5 bases). Germline CDR1 SEHNR, CDR2 FQNEAQ (reference sequence). This CDR3 has 14 amino acids. The V and J ends lost 7 bases and 0 bases respectively, with 12 bases between them.

This clonotype is medium-sized by share. The V gene is TRBV7-9, the J gene TRBJ1-2; D call uncertain. The CDR3 extends over 13 amino acids. Per the germline V gene, CDR1 is SEHNR and CDR2 is FQNEAQ (reference sequence). V lost 1 base to trimming and J lost 8 bases, with 11 bases between them. The CDR3 reads CASSLGPPQGYTF. CDR3 nucleotides: TGTGCCAGCAGCTTAGGCCCTCCACAAGGCTACACCTTC.

This clonotype is medium-sized (0.01 to 0.1%) in the sample. The chain is built from TRBV5-6 and TRBJ2-3; TRBD2 matches at 13 bases. The ends lost 7 bases at V and 4 bases at J; junction bases unmatched: 0. This CDR3 spans 13 amino acids. The V gene's germline CDR1 is SGHDT and CDR2 YYEEEE. CDR3 bases: TGTGCCAGCGGACTAGCGGGAGCAGATACGCAGTATTTT. Its translation: CASGLAGADTQYF.

By its share, this clonotype is medium-sized (0.01 to 0.1%). The CDR3 sequence is CASSFSLSNGAEAFF. The DNA of the CDR3 is TGTGCCAGCAGCTTCAGCCTCTCCAACGGAGCTGAAGCTTTCTTT. The chain links TRBV7-2 to TRBJ1-1, with D unresolved. V shed 3 bases and J shed 6 bases, with 17 bases lying between them. Germline-derived CDR1 and CDR2 are SGHTA and FQGNSA. The CDR3 sequence is 15 residues long.

The chain carries TRBV11-2 and TRBJ2-1, with D possibly matching TRBD1 (5 bases). Germline V gene data show CDR1 as SGHAT and CDR2 as FQNNGV. CDR3 length: 14 amino acids. The ends were cut back, 2 bases at V and 5 bases at J, with 10 bases in the middle. The DNA for the CDR3 is TGTGCCAGCAGCTTATCAGACAGTCACAATGAGCAGTTCTTC. Translation gives CASSLSDSHNEQFF.

This clonotype was detected many times. The chain joins TRBV20-1 to TRBJ1-6; 8 bases agree with TRBD1. Trimming took 6 bases from V and 8 from J; bases not matched to a gene: 9. CDR1 is DFQATT and CDR2 is SNEGSKA in the germline V gene (reference sequence). The CDR3 length is 14 residues. The CDR3 is CSAKSGTGYSPLHF. The CDR3 DNA reads as TGCAGTGCAAAATCTGGGACAGGCTATTCACCCCTCCACTTT.

This clonotype was seen a few times. This CDR3 reads CASSATASGNNEQFF. CDR3 coding DNA: TGTGCCAGCAGTGCAACGGCTAGCGGGAACAATGAGCAGTTCTTC. The V call is TRBV6-1, the J call TRBJ2-1, with TRBD2 identical over 9 bases. The V and J ends lost 4 bases and 5 bases, in that order; junction bases with no gene match: 6. Germline V gene lookup returns CDR1 MNHNS and CDR2 SASEGT. This CDR3 is built from 15 residues.

This clonotype was detected many times. This chain joins TRBV10-2 and TRBJ2-2, with D possibly being TRBD2 (6 bases). V was pared by 7 bases and J by 6 bases, with 21 bases between. Germline CDR1 and CDR2: WSHSY and SAAADI. The length of the CDR3 is 16 residues. The CDR3 loop is CASNPGDGRGPGELFF. The CDR3 nucleotides read TGCGCCAGCAATCCGGGGGACGGGAGAGGGCCCGGGGAGCTGTTTTTT.

The V call is TRBV7-3, the J call TRBJ2-1; 9 nucleotides line up with TRBD1. J lost 2 bases, V lost 2 bases, and 1 base had no gene match. Germline V gene lookup returns CDR1 SGHTA and CDR2 FQGTGA. This CDR3 region has 15 residues. The CDR3 region is CASSLGTGPYNEQFF. The CDR3 DNA sequence: TGTGCCAGCAGCTTAGGGACAGGGCCCTACAATGAGCAGTTCTTC.

Within the sample, this clonotype is medium-sized. As DNA, the CDR3 is TGTGCCAGCAGAGTCCAGGGGTCCGGCGAGCAGTTCTTC. It translates to CASRVQGSGEQFF. V gene TRBV27 combines with J gene TRBJ2-1; D possibly corresponds to TRBD1 (6 bases). With 6 bases removed from V and 10 bases from J, the gap between germline ends came to 16 bases. The germline gives CDR1 MNHEY, CDR2 SMNVEV (reference sequence). This CDR3 has 13 residues.

This clonotype was seen repeatedly, ten times or more. The rearrangement links TRBV7-2 to TRBJ2-1, with TRBD2 matching over 12 bases. From germline, CDR1 is SGHTA and CDR2 FQGNSA. This CDR3 spans 15 amino acids. V lost 1 base and J lost 7; bases outside the gene matches: 2. This chain's CDR3 is CASSLVTSGGNEQFF. CDR3 in DNA: TGTGCCAGCAGCTTAGTTACTAGCGGGGGGAATGAGCAGTTCTTC. Complete variable domain (other parts from reference TRBV7-2 and TRBJ2-1): GAGVSQSPSNKVTEKGKDVELRCDPISGHTALYWYRQSLGQGLEFLIYFQGNSAPDKSGLPSDRFSAERTGGSVSTLTIQRTQQEDSAVYLCASSLVTSGGNEQFFGPGTRLTVL.

This clonotype was observed a handful of times. The chain uses TRBV6-1 and TRBJ1-1; D remains unclear. The CDR3 contains 13 residues. The V end lost 6 bases, the J end lost 1 base, and 9 bases lay between the germline ends. CDR1 is MNHNS and CDR2 is SASEGT in the germline V gene. The CDR3: CASSPRGNTEAFF. CDR3 sequence (DNA): TGTGCCAGCAGCCCTCGGGGGAACACTGAAGCTTTCTTT.

The sample holds many counts of this clonotype. The chain joins TRBV19 to TRBJ2-1; 10 bases are shared with TRBD2. CDR1 is LNHDA, CDR2 SQIVND, per germline (reference sequence). J lost 4 bases, V lost 2 bases, and 2 bases had no gene match. The CDR3 is 15 amino acids. CDR3: CASSITSGIYNEQFF. The DNA for the CDR3 is TGTGCCAGTAGTATAACTAGCGGGATTTACAATGAGCAGTTCTTC.

This clonotype appeared many times. The rearrangement links TRBV2 to TRBJ2-3, with D possibly matching TRBD1 (6 bases). V shed 6 bases and J shed 2 bases, with 12 bases lying between them. The germline V gene has CDR1 SNHLY and CDR2 FYNNEI. The CDR3 covers 14 residues. As DNA, the CDR3 is TGTGCCAGCAGCGAGACAGGACTCACAGATACGCAGTATTTT. Amino acids: CASSETGLTDTQYF. Full variable domain (remainder filled in from reference TRBV2 and TRBJ2-3): EPEVTQTPSHQVTQMGQEVILRCVPISNHLYFYWYRQILGQKVEFLVSFYNNEISEKSEIFDDQFSVERPDGSNFTLKIRSTKLEDSAMYFCASSETGLTDTQYFGPGTRLTVL.

This clonotype was seen a few times. This chain joins TRBV11-1 and TRBJ2-2; a possible D gene is TRBD1 (6 bases). Trimming removed 5 bases from V and 0 bases from J, with 10 bases in between. Germline V CDR1 and CDR2: SGHAT, FQDESV (reference sequence). The CDR3 consists of 15 residues. CDR3 residues: CASSRNRANTGELFF. CDR3 in DNA: TGTGCCAGCAGCAGGAACAGGGCGAACACCGGGGAGCTGTTTTTT.

This clonotype was seen more than once but under ten times. This chain links TRBV7-6 with TRBJ1-1; TRBD1 aligns across 7 bases. The CDR3 runs to 15 residues. The J segment lost 2 bases and the V segment lost 1 base, leaving 4 bases of the junction unmatched. Germline V gene lookup returns CDR1 SGHVS and CDR2 FNYEAQ. The CDR3 loop reads CASSLEDRENTEAFF. CDR3 nucleotide sequence: TGTGCCAGCAGCTTAGAAGACAGGGAAAACACTGAAGCTTTCTTT.

This clonotype is medium-sized in the sample. The V gene is TRBV6-1, the J gene TRBJ1-2, with no clear D. The V end lost 7 bases, the J end lost 2 bases, and 14 bases lay between the germline ends. This CDR3 contains 14 residues. CDR1 is MNHNS, CDR2 SASEGT, per germline. CDR3 sequence reads: CASKWFQTNYGYTF. DNA for the CDR3: TGTGCCAGCAAGTGGTTCCAGACCAACTATGGCTACACCTTC.